The clone carrying this T cell receptor beta chain showed up just a few times. Its target is unknown. J lost 3 bases, V lost 1 base, and 3 bases had no gene match. The CDR3 spans 16 residues. Germline V gene data show CDR1 as KGHSH and CDR2 as LQKENI. This sample stems from a study of cytomegalovirus exposure and HLA in healthy donors. Study outcomes and limitations: The Asian-associated ancestry cluster reportedly had fewer N-insertions than the approximately 700-donor mean in a later analysis.

Amplification used 60 Vbeta primers and 13 Jbeta primers. Here immunoSEQ multiplex PCR was the method, and the copy in TCRdb shows in-frame clones only, minus some. The sample has approximately 140,000 clones, roughly 79% seen once; the top ten hold 1.9%. This sequence was found in a woman in her forties in good health and CMV-seronegative. The chain carries TRBV18 and TRBJ2-5; 12 bases are a match to TRBD2. Material for sequencing was PBMCs. The CDR3 protein is CASSPRTSGTKETQYF. The CDR3 DNA reads as TGTGCCAGCTCACCACGGACTAGCGGGACGAAAGAGACCCAGTACTTC.